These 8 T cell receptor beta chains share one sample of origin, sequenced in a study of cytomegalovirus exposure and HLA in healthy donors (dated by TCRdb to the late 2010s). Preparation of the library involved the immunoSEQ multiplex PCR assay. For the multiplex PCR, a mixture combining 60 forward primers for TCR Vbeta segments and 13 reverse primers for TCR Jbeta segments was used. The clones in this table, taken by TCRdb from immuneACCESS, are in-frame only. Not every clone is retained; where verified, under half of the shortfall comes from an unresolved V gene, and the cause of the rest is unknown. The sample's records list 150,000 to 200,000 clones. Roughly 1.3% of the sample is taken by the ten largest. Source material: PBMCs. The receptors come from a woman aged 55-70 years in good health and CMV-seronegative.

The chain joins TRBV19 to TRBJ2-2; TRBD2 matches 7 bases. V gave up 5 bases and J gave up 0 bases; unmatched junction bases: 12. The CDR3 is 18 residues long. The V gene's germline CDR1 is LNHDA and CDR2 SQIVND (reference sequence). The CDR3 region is CASSAPNPGGSNTGELFF. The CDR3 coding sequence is TGTGCCAGTAGTGCCCCTAACCCGGGGGGTTCGAACACCGGGGAGCTGTTTTTT.

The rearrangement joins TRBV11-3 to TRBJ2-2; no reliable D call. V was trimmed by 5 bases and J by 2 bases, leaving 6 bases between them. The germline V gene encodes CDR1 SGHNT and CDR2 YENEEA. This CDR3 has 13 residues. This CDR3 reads CASSPPNTGELFF. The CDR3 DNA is TGTGCCAGCAGCCCTCCTAACACCGGGGAGCTGTTTTTT.

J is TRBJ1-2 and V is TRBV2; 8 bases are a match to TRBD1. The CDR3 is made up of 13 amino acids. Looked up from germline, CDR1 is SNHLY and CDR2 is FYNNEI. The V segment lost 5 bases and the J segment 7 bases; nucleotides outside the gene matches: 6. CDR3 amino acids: CASSWTGLSGYTF. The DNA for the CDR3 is TGTGCCAGCAGTTGGACAGGGCTGAGTGGCTACACCTTC.

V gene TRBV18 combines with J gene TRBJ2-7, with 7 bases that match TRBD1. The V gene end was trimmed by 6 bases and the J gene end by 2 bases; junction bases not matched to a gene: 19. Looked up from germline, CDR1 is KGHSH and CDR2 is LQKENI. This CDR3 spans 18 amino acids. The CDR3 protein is CASSSELSARDSAYEQYF. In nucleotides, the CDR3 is TGTGCCAGCTCGTCCGAGCTATCCGCCCGGGACAGTGCCTACGAGCAGTACTTC.

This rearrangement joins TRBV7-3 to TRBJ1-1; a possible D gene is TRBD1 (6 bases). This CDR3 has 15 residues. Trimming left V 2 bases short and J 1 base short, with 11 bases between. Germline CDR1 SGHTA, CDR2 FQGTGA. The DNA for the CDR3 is TGTGCCAGCAGCTTATTGGGGGGGCCGAACACTGAAGCTTTCTTT. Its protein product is CASSLLGGPNTEAFF.

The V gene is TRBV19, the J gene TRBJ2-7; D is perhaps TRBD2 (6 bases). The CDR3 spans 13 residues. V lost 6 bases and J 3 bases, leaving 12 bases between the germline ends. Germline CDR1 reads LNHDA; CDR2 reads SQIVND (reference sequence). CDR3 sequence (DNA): TGTGCCAGTAGCGGGAACGGGGGCTACGAGCAGTACTTC. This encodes CASSGNGGYEQYF.

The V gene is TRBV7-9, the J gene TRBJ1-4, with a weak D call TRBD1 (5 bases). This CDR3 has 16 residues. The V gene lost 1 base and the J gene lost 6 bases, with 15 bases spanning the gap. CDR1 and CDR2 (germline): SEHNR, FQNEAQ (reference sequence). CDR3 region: CASSLGWAGEDEKLFF. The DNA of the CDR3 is TGTGCCAGCAGCTTAGGATGGGCGGGGGAAGATGAAAAACTGTTTTTT.

In DNA, the CDR3 is TGTGCCAGCTCACTAATTGACAGGTCGTTCGGAGGTGGCTACACCTTC. It specifies CASSLIDRSFGGGYTF. V gene TRBV18 combines with J gene TRBJ1-2; a weak D match, TRBD1 (6 bases). CDR3 length: 16 residues. The germline gives CDR1 KGHSH, CDR2 LQKENI. V was clipped by 4 bases and J by 7 bases, with 22 bases between them.